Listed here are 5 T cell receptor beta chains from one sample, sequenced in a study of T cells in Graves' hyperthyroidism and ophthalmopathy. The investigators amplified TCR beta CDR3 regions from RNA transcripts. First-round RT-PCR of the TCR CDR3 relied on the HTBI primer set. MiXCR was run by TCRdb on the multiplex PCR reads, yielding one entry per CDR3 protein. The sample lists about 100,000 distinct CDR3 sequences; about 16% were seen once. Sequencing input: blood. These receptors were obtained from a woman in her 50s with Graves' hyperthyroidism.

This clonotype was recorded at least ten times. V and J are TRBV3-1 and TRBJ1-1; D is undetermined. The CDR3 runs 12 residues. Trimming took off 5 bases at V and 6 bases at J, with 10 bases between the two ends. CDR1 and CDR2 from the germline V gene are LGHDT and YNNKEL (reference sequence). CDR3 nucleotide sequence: TGTGCCAGCAGCGCTGGACGGTCTGAAGCTTTCTTT. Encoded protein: CASSAGRSEAFF.

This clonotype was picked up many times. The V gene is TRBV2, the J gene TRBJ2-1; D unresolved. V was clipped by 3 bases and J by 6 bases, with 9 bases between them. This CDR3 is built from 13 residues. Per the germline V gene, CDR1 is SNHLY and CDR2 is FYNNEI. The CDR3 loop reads CASSDVRSNEQFF. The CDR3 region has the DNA TGTGCCAGCAGTGATGTCAGATCCAATGAGCAGTTCTTC.

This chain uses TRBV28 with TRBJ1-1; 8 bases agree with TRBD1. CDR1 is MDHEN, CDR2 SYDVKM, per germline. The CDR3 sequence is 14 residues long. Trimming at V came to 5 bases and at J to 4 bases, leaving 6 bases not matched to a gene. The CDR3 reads CASSETGATTEAFF. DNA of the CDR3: TGTGCCAGCAGTGAGACAGGGGCGACCACTGAAGCTTTCTTT.

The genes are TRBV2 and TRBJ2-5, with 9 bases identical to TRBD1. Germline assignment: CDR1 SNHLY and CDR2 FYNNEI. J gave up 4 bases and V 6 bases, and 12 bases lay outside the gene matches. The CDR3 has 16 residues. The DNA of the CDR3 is TGTGCCAGCAGCCCCCTAGGACAGGGGAAGAGAGAGACCCAGTACTTC. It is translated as CASSPLGQGKRETQYF.

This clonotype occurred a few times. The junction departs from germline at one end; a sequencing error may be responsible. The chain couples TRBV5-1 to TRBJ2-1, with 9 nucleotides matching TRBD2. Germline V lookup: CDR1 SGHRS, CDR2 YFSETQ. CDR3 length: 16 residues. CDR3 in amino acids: CTSSLAGLAGYNEQFF. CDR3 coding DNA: TGCACCAGCAGCTTGGCCGGTCTAGCGGGGTACAATGAGCAGTTCTTC.